This T cell receptor beta chain emerged from a study of T-cell reconstitution after alpha-beta-depleted transplantation in children (TCRdb year 2016). In the study overall: T-cell immune reconstitution after TCRalphabeta/CD19-depleted allogeneic hematopoietic cell transplantation in children was quantitatively tracked in the study by means of TCR repertoire profiling.

Trimming costs V 5 bases and J 4 bases, and their ends lie 21 bases apart. The CDR3 numbers 17 residues from cysteine through phenylalanine. The entry retains the CDR3 DNA only, 51 bases that are in frame from base 1. The sample holds a few counts of this clonotype. No cognate antigen has been identified for it. One base away there is no much larger clone; base qualities are not given. What the research found in general, with its limitations: In some patients, the high TCRbeta diversity seen at day 60 was put down to recipient T cells and intrathymic progenitors that had survived conditioning. The apparently early alphabetaT-cell count recovery about two months after transplant was reportedly dependent on only several hundred rapidly expanded clones derived from non-depleted graft cells. Over the following months the frequencies of hyperexpanded clones went down, and after one year T-cell counts and TCRbeta diversity were mostly credited to newly produced T cells.

The meaning of the sample's treatment or condition label: allogeneic hematopoietic cell transplantation with graft depleted of TCRalphabeta T cells and CD19 B cells. The transplant recipients were children given TCRalphabeta/CD19-depleted allogeneic hematopoietic cell grafts. Receptors were amplified or captured by PCR. Sequencing took place on an Illumina HiSeq 2500. Molecular barcoding was employed in the preparation of TCR libraries, with unique molecular identifiers being used to normalize TCRbeta repertoire quantification. TCRdb cleaned the public reads at Q25 with fastp, built clones with MiXCR and kept in-frame beta chains. Duplicate CDR3 protein sequences are folded into a single record with the most common DNA and genes. For this sample the table gives about 510,000 distinct CDR3 sequences, of which over 9.5% were detected only once. Of the sample, 12% to 15% is held by the ten largest clones.

The receptor was isolated from a female patient between 2 and 15 years old who had a stem cell transplant for aplastic anemia, so the T cells may come from the graft donor. This sequence uses TRBV12-3 or TRBV12-4 and TRBJ1-5; a tentative D call is TRBD1 (6 bases match). The sequencing used PBMCs, mostly from graft donor cells, collected 180 days after TCRalphabeta/CD19-depleted stem cell transplant. The CDR3 amino acid sequence is: CASSPGQIGGENQPQHF. The base sequence is TGTGCCAGCAGTCCAGGACAGATAGGGGGGGAAAATCAGCCCCAGCATTTT.